This T cell receptor beta chain was identified during a study of shared clonotypes between healthy human individuals. Looking at the study overall: Samples came from a couple of female and three male donors aged 18 to 49. Every donor yielded three CD4 naive, three CD4 memory, two CD8 naive and one CD8 memory plate.

Points on this clone: Its antigen is unidentified. The same CDR3 is also encoded by other DNA sequences in this sample.

Study findings and constraints: An effect of sequencing depth on clonotype sharing among donors was expected.

Terminally differentiated effector memory CD45RA+ cells were left out of the naive CD8 fraction, which was CD45RO-negative and positively selected for CCR7. V was trimmed by 2 bases and J by 1 base, leaving 9 bases between them. CDR1 SGDLS and CDR2 YYNGEE come from the germline V gene. This CDR3 region has 14 residues. Sequenced by immunoSEQ multiplex PCR; TCRdb stores in-frame clones only, minus some. This table has 760,000 or so clones, roughly 96% appearing once. This receptor was taken from a man aged 30 to 45 in good health. Sequenced: naive CD8+ T cells sorted from blood. The J gene is TRBJ2-5, the V gene TRBV9; D is possibly TRBD1 or TRBD2 (5 bases each). CDR3: CASSVGVSQETQYF. The CDR3, as DNA: TGTGCCAGCAGCGTGGGGGTTTCCCAAGAGACCCAGTACTTC.